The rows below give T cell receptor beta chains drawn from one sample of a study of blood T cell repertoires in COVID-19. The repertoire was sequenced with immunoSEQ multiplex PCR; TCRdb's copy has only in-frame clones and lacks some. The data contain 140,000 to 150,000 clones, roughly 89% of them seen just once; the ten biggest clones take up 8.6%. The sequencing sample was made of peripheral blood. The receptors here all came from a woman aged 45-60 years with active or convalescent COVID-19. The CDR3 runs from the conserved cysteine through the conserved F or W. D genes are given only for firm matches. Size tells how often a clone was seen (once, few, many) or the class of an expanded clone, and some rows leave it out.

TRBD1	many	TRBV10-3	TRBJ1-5	CAISESRQGLNQPQHF	TGTGCCATCAGTGAGTCGAGACAGGGCCTCAATCAGCCCCAGCATTTT
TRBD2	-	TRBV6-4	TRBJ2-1	CASSDGTTDYNEQFF	TGTGCCAGCAGTGACGGGACTACTGACTACAATGAGCAGTTCTTC
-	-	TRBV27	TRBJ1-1	CASSVSRETEAFF	TGTGCCAGCAGTGTAAGCAGGGAAACTGAAGCTTTCTTT
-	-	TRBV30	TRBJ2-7	CAWSVRQAGTYEQYF	TGTGCCTGGAGTGTACGACAGGCCGGAACCTACGAGCAGTACTTC
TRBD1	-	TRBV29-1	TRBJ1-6	CSVRTGGNSPLHF	TGCAGCGTTAGGACAGGGGGAAATTCACCCCTCCACTTT
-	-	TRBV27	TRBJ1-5	CASSSGNQPQHF	TGTGCCAGCAGTTCAGGGAATCAGCCCCAGCATTTT
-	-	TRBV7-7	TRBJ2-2	CASSLMTAPNTGELFF	TGTGCTAGCAGCTTGATGACAGCTCCGAACACCGGGGAGCTGTTTTTT
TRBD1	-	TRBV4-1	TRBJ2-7	CASSQEPGGAYEQYF	TGCGCCAGCAGCCAAGAACCAGGGGGCGCCTACGAGCAGTACTTC
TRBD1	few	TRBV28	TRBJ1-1	CASSRQGNTEAFF	TGTGCCAGCAGCAGACAGGGGAACACTGAAGCTTTCTTT
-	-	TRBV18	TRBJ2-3	CASSHRGDTQYF	TGTGCCAGCTCCCATCGGGGGGATACGCAGTATTTT
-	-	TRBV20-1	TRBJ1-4	CSAQRNEKLFF	TGCAGTGCCCAGCGGAATGAAAAACTGTTTTTT
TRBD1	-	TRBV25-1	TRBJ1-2	CATTDPGGGYGYTF	TGTGCCACCACCGACCCAGGGGGCGGCTATGGCTACACCTTC
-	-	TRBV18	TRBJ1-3	CASSLGTNSGNTIYF	TGTGCCAGCTCCCTCGGGACAAACTCTGGAAACACCATATATTTT
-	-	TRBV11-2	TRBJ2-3	CASSSGTSTDTQYF	TGTGCCAGCAGCTCTGGTACTAGCACAGATACGCAGTATTTT
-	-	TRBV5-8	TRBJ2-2	CASSPESRGLVTGELFF	TGTGCCAGCAGCCCCGAAAGTAGAGGATTGGTCACCGGGGAGCTGTTTTTT
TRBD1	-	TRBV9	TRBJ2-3	CASSPRQGVGADTQYF	TGTGCCAGCAGCCCCCGACAGGGGGTAGGGGCAGATACGCAGTATTTT
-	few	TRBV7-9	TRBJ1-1	CASSLAGAVTEAFF	TGTGCCAGCAGCTTAGCGGGGGCTGTCACTGAAGCTTTCTTT
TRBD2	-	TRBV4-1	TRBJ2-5	CASSPADSGRVQETQYF	TGCGCCAGCAGCCCAGCGGATAGCGGGAGGGTCCAGGAGACCCAGTACTTC
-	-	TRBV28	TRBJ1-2	CASSRQGYGYTF	TGTGCCAGCAGTCGGCAGGGCTATGGCTACACCTTC
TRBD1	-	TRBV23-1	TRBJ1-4	CASSQSLHFTGQGTVTNEKLFF	TGCGCCAGCAGTCAATCACTCCATTTCACGGGACAGGGGACGGTTACTAATGAAAAACTGTTTTTT
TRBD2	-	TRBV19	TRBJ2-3	CASSPRSSGGTDTQYF	TGTGCCAGTAGTCCTCGGTCGAGCGGGGGCACAGATACGCAGTATTTT
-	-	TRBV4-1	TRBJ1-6	CASSQEANSPLHF	TGCGCCAGCAGCCAAGAAGCTAATTCACCCCTCCACTTT
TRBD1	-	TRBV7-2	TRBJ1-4	CASSHWTGTGEKLFF	TGTGCCAGCAGCCACTGGACAGGAACGGGGGAAAAACTGTTTTTT
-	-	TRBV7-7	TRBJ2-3	CASSLRQGDTQYF	TGTGCTAGCAGCTTGCGGCAGGGAGATACGCAGTATTTT
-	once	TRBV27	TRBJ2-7	CASSRGIGDEQYF	TGTGCCAGCAGTCGGGGAATCGGGGACGAGCAGTACTTC
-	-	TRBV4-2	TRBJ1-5	CASSQGNRQGGNQPQHF	TGTGCCAGCAGCCAAGGGAATCGCCAGGGCGGCAATCAGCCCCAGCATTTT
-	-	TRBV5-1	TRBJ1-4	CASSLFGGRATNEKLFF	TGCGCCAGCAGCTTGTTTGGGGGGAGAGCAACTAATGAAAAACTGTTTTTT
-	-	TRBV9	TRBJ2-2	CASSIRGSGGATTGELFF	TGTGCCAGCAGCATCAGGGGCTCGGGGGGAGCGACCACCGGGGAGCTGTTTTTT
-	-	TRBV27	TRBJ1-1	CASSLDVRANTEAFF	TGTGCCAGCAGTTTAGACGTCAGGGCCAACACTGAAGCTTTCTTT
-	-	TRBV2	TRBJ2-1	CASTGLAASRFF	TGTGCCAGCACCGGTCTAGCCGCAAGTCGGTTCTTC
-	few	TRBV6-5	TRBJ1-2	CASSYGALYGYTF	TGTGCCAGCAGTTACGGGGCCCTCTATGGCTACACCTTC
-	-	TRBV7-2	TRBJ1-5	CASSLSRGNQPQHF	TGTGCCAGCAGCTTATCGAGAGGGAATCAGCCCCAGCATTTT
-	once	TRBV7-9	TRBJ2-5	CASSSGTEKETQYF	TGTGCCAGCAGCTCCGGAACAGAGAAAGAGACCCAGTACTTC
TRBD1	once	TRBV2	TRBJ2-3	CASWTGVWERSTDTQYF	TGTGCCAGCTGGACAGGGGTGTGGGAGCGGAGCACAGATACGCAGTATTTT
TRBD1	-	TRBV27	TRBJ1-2	CASSPGTGNYGYTF	TGTGCCAGCAGTCCCGGGACAGGGAACTATGGCTACACCTTC
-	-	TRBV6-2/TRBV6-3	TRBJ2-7	CASSYLNNIDIPVVYEQYF	TGTGCCAGCAGTTACCTAAATAATATTGACATTCCGGTGGTCTACGAGCAGTACTTC
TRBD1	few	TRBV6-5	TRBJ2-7	CASSPDRASYEQYF	TGTGCCAGCAGCCCCGACAGGGCCAGCTACGAGCAGTACTTC
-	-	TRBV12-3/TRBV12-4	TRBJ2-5	CASSFHQEETQYF	TGTGCCAGCAGTTTTCACCAGGAAGAGACCCAGTACTTC
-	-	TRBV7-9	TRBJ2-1	CASSLGRTDNNEQFF	TGTGCCAGCAGCTTAGGTCGGACAGACAACAATGAGCAGTTCTTC
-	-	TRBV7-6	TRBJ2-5	CASSPVGQQETQYF	TGTGCCAGCAGCCCGGTCGGACAGCAAGAGACCCAGTACTTC
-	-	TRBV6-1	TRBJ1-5	CASSERAGSYSNQPQHF	TGTGCCAGCAGTGAACGGGCAGGGTCCTATAGCAATCAGCCCCAGCATTTT
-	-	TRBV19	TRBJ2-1	CASSIDKTYLSYNEQFF	TGTGCCAGTAGTATAGATAAGACATACCTCTCCTACAATGAGCAGTTCTTC
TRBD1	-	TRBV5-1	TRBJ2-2	CASSPGTGNWNTGELFF	TGCGCCAGCAGCCCCGGGACAGGGAATTGGAACACCGGGGAGCTGTTTTTT
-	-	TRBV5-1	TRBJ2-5	CASTPAMKGPAVQETQYF	TGCGCCAGCACCCCGGCTATGAAGGGGCCGGCGGTGCAAGAGACCCAGTACTTC
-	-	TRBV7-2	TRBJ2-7	CASRPSGYSYEQYF	TGTGCCAGCAGACCGTCAGGTTACTCCTACGAGCAGTACTTC
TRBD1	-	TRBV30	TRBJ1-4	CAWSNRGSEKLFF	TGTGCCTGGAGCAACAGGGGAAGTGAAAAACTGTTTTTT
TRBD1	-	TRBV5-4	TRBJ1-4	CASNRQGSGEKLFF	TGTGCCAGCAACAGACAGGGAAGTGGTGAAAAACTGTTTTTT
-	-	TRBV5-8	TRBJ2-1	CASSPVVSYNEQFF	TGTGCCAGCAGCCCGGTAGTCTCCTACAATGAGCAGTTCTTC
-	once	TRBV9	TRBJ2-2	CASSPPSNTGELFF	TGTGCCAGCAGCCCCCCCTCGAACACCGGGGAGCTGTTTTTT